This entry concerns a single T cell receptor (beta chain). Its antigen is not identified. Researchers ran the PCR with 60 Vbeta and 13 Jbeta primers. The repertoire was sequenced with immunoSEQ multiplex PCR; TCRdb's copy has only in-frame clones and lacks some. This sample carries 70,000 or so clones, approximately 78% of them seen once, and the ten largest clones take roughly 8.2%. This cohort consisted of healthy bone marrow donors. Germline V gene data show CDR1 as MNHEY and CDR2 as SVGAGI. The CDR3 totals 12 residues. V was clipped by 5 bases and J by 3 bases, with 8 bases between them. The data were obtained in a study of cytomegalovirus exposure and HLA in healthy donors. Overall study results and limits: Being indistinguishable, some V segments were excluded, TRBV6-2 and TRBV6-3 among them. Later analysis suggested links between common viral pathogens and several top significant clusters. Follow-up analysis later connected one missense variant in DCLRE1C with trimming of TCR beta V- and J-genes.

The TCR sequence derives from a man aged 18 to 29 in good health and CMV-seropositive. The material sequenced was PBMCs. This chain connects TRBV6-5 to TRBJ2-7, with unresolved D. DNA for the CDR3: TGTGCCAGCAGTCCCCCAGGCTACGAGCAGTACTTC. Residues: CASSPPGYEQYF.